What follows are 14 T cell receptor beta chains derived from one specimen sequenced in a study of OX40 agonist ivuxolimab in advanced cancers. Some clones are missing from TCRdb's copy, which holds only in-frame ones; the method was immunoSEQ multiplex PCR. The profile covers tens of thousands of clones, with 92% appearing a single time and about 10% taken by the ten largest. This material consisted of CD4+ or CD8+ T cells sorted from blood, taken in a trial of the OX40 agonist ivuxolimab. The source is an adult with an advanced solid tumor such as melanoma, head and neck, liver or kidney cancer.

J is TRBJ2-7 and V is TRBV7-6; no firm D call. CDR3 length: 13 amino acids. Trimming took off 0 bases at V and 5 bases at J, with 8 bases between the two ends. From germline, CDR1 is SGHVS and CDR2 FNYEAQ. The CDR3 here is CASSLASRNEQYF. In DNA, the CDR3 is TGTGCCAGCAGCTTAGCGTCTAGAAACGAGCAGTACTTC. Full variable domain (rest looked up from reference TRBV7-6 and TRBJ2-7): GAGVSQSPRYKVTKRGQDVALRCDPISGHVSLYWYRQALGQGPEFLTYFNYEAQQDKSGLPNDRFSAERPEGSISTLTIQRTEQRDSAMYRCASSLASRNEQYFGPGTRLTVT.

This chain connects TRBV7-9 to TRBJ2-1; D uncertain. The CDR3 extends over 14 amino acids. V was trimmed by 3 bases and J by 0 bases, leaving 6 bases between them. CDR1 and CDR2 from the germline V gene are SEHNR and FQNEAQ (reference sequence). CDR3 DNA: TGTGCCAGCAGCTTCCTGAGCTCCTACAATGAGCAGTTCTTC. It is translated as CASSFLSSYNEQFF.

The chain recombines TRBV27 with TRBJ1-2; TRBD1 matches 8 bases. J lost 4 bases, V lost 3 bases, and 7 bases had no gene match. The CDR3 is 15 residues long. Germline-derived CDR1 and CDR2 are MNHEY and SMNVEV (reference sequence). The DNA for the CDR3 is TGTGCCAGCAGTTTGGGGACAGGACTCGCCTATGGCTACACCTTC. Protein: CASSLGTGLAYGYTF.

J is TRBJ2-2 and V is TRBV19; weak D call: TRBD1 (5 bases). Between the trimmed V and J ends, which lost 5 bases and 5 bases, there was a span of 6 bases. Germline V gives CDR1 LNHDA, CDR2 SQIVND (reference sequence). This CDR3 is 12 amino acids long. The CDR3 loop reads CASSDSTGELFF. DNA for the CDR3: TGTGCCAGTAGTGACAGTACCGGGGAGCTGTTTTTT.

This clone was picked up one time. J is TRBJ2-7 and V is TRBV7-9, with 10 positions matching TRBD1. The germline V gene encodes CDR1 SEHNR and CDR2 FQNEAQ (reference sequence). With V trimmed by 1 base and J by 4 bases, 4 bases remained unmatched. The CDR3 sequence is 15 residues long. The CDR3 region is CASSLGDRGFYEQYF. In nucleotides, the CDR3 is TGTGCCAGCAGCTTAGGGGACAGGGGTTTTTACGAGCAGTACTTC.

This chain links TRBV10-3 with TRBJ1-1, with D unresolved. The V gene lost 0 bases and the J gene lost 11 bases, with 19 bases spanning the gap. The CDR3 has 15 amino acids. Germline assignment: CDR1 ENHRY and CDR2 SYGVKD. CDR3 loop: CAISESLRTETTAFF. The CDR3 DNA is TGTGCCATCAGTGAGTCCCTGCGTACGGAGACGACCGCTTTCTTT.

The rearrangement joins TRBV5-1 to TRBJ2-2; possible D gene TRBD1, 5 bases. The CDR3 consists of 17 residues. Germline lookup yields CDR1 SGHRS and CDR2 YFSETQ. Between the trimmed V and J ends, which lost 1 base and 0 bases, there was a span of 13 bases. The CDR3 protein is CASSLSFRTPNTGELFF. The DNA for the CDR3 is TGCGCCAGCAGCTTGAGCTTTCGGACACCGAACACCGGGGAGCTGTTTTTT.

The rearrangement joins TRBV7-7 to TRBJ2-5; 12 bases map to TRBD2. The junction had 17 bases not matched to a gene; V was cut back by 5 bases and J by 4 bases. The CDR3 is made up of 19 amino acids. CDR1 is SSHAT, CDR2 FNYEAQ, per germline (reference sequence). In DNA, the CDR3 is TGTGCCAGCAGCGCATTAGGCCTATCTAGCGGGGGGGCCCCAGAGACCCAGTACTTC. Translation: CASSALGLSSGGAPETQYF.

This clone was observed a single time. V is TRBV4-3 and J is TRBJ2-5, with D maybe TRBD2 (6 bases). CDR3 length equals 16 residues. Trimming shortened V by 0 bases and J by 4 bases, and 15 bases separated the two germline ends. Germline V lookup: CDR1 LGHNA, CDR2 YSLEER. CDR3 region: CASSQDSVGGGETQYF. CDR3 bases: TGCGCCAGCAGCCAAGATTCGGTTGGGGGAGGAGAGACCCAGTACTTC.

The chain has TRBV7-2 and TRBJ2-7; TRBD2 matches 10 bases. Trimming took 5 bases from V and 2 from J; bases not matched to a gene: 6. Germline lookup yields CDR1 SGHTA and CDR2 FQGNSA. This CDR3 spans 15 amino acids. The CDR3 nucleotides read TGTGCCAGCAGCCAGATAGCGGGGGGAACCTACGAGCAGTACTTC. This codes for CASSQIAGGTYEQYF.

Here the CDR3 DNA reads TGTGCCAGCAAGGGGCGATGGCAGGGGCCGAACACCGGGGAGCTGTTTTTT. Its protein is CASKGRWQGPNTGELFF. The gene calls are TRBV7-9 and TRBJ2-2; D perhaps matches TRBD1 (6 bases). Looked up from germline, CDR1 is SEHNR and CDR2 is FQNEAQ (reference sequence). V dropped 7 bases and J dropped 0 bases, with 18 bases sitting between them. CDR3 length: 17 amino acids.

J is TRBJ2-7 and V is TRBV5-6; no clear D gene. CDR1 and CDR2 (germline): SGHDT, YYEEEE. Trimming stripped 5 bases from V and 5 bases from J, with 14 bases between. CDR3 length equals 13 residues. Written as DNA, the CDR3 is TGTGCCAGCAGGGTAGGTGTAGGTAACGAGCAGTACTTC. Translated, it gives CASRVGVGNEQYF.

The chain employs TRBV6-5 and TRBJ1-2; TRBD1 matches 9 bases. This CDR3 comprises 14 residues. V lost 7 bases, J lost 6 bases, and 9 bases stayed unmatched. In germline, CDR1 is MNHEY, CDR2 SVGAGI. CDR3 bases: TGTGCCAGCATTTATACCGGGACAGGGAATGGCTACACCTTC. This encodes CASIYTGTGNGYTF.

The chain uses TRBV2 and TRBJ1-3; D gene ambiguous. Trimming left V 6 bases short and J 4 bases short, with 19 bases between. The length of the CDR3 is 16 residues. Germline V gene data show CDR1 as SNHLY and CDR2 as FYNNEI. CDR3 in DNA: TGTGCCAGCAGCCCCGCGTCGGGATCGCGGGGAAACACCATATATTTT. Its protein is CASSPASGSRGNTIYF.